Included here is one T cell receptor beta chain sequence, with context. Its antigen is currently unknown. Amplification used 60 Vbeta primers and 13 Jbeta primers. Here immunoSEQ multiplex PCR was the method, and the copy in TCRdb shows in-frame clones only, minus some. The table records about 110,000 clones, 55% to 75% of them present only once. After removal of 2 bases from V and 2 bases from J, the junction contained 7 bases not matched to a gene. This CDR3 region has 16 residues. Germline V gene lookup returns CDR1 GTSNPN and CDR2 SVGIG (reference sequence). This entry is derived from a study of cytomegalovirus exposure and HLA in healthy donors. Study findings and constraints: In a later analysis, most CMV-associated TCR beta chains appeared HLA-restricted. The authors enumerated roughly 180 TCR beta chains as linked to cytomegalovirus.

V usage is TRBV30 and J usage is TRBJ1-3, with TRBD1 matching 9 bases. The sample comprised PBMCs. This receptor was taken from a woman aged 70 to 79 in good health and CMV-seropositive. DNA for the CDR3: TGTGCCTGGAGTAACAGGGGGCGCCTACCTGGAAACACCATATATTTT. Translation gives CAWSNRGRLPGNTIYF.